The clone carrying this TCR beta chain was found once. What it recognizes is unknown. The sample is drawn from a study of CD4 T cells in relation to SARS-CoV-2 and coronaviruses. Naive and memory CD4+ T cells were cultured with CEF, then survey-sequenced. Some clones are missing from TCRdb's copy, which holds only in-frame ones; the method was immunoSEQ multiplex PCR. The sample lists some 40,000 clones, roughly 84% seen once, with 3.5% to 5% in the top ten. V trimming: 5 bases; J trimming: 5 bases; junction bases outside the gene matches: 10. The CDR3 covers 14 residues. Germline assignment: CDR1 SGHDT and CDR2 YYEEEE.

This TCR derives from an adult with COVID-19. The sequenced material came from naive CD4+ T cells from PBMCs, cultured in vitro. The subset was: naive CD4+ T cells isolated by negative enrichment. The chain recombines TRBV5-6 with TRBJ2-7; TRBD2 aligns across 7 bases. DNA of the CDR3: TGTGCCAGCAGGGCGGGGGACTCCCGGGACGAGCAGTACTTC. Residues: CASRAGDSRDEQYF.